The subject of this entry is one T cell receptor beta chain. Antigen unknown. Some clones are missing from TCRdb's copy, which holds only in-frame ones; the method was immunoSEQ multiplex PCR. The repertoire holds approximately 50,000 clones, with 70% to 80% as singletons. These data come from a study of early stage breast cancer tumors. Study-level background: Among around twelve ER+/PR+/HER2- tumors, eight were ductal, four lobular.

Study-wide points: Blood repertoires resembled normal breast more than tumor.

The specimen sequenced was blood. The receptor comes from a person in their thirties with breast cancer.

The CDR3 nucleotides are TGTGCCAGCAGTGAAAGCGGAGGGGGCTATGGCTACACCTTC. Amino acid sequence: CASSESGGGYGYTF. The chain is built from TRBV25-1 and TRBJ1-2, with D tentatively TRBD1 (6 bases). The CDR3 contains 14 residues. Germline V lookup: CDR1 MGHDK, CDR2 SYGVNS. V gave up 2 bases and J gave up 4 bases, with 11 bases separating them.